This is a list of T cell receptor beta chains from one sample in a study of T-cell memory formation after mild COVID-19. TCRdb recomputed calls from the 5' RACE reads with MiXCR, one row per CDR3 protein. The sample includes around 200,000 distinct CDR3 sequences, 20% to 25% of them seen just once. The sequenced sample was PBMCs or a T cell subset sorted from them (not recorded which). The receptors shown here come from an adult woman who had mild COVID-19 (a few samples of this study predate the infection). Cell type and time point are not known. Each CDR3 is given with its conserved first and last residue. The order of the fields is V gene, clone size, J gene, D gene, CDR3 protein, CDR3 DNA. A D gene is named only where the DNA matches it firmly. Expanded clones are given a class, and other clones once, few, many or no size at all.

TRBV15	.	TRBJ1-1	TRBD1	CAAGGTEAFF	TGTGCCGCAGGGGGGACTGAAGCTTTCTTT
TRBV3-1	once	TRBJ1-1	.	CASSPFDVNTEAFF	TGTGCCAGCAGCCCTTTCGACGTGAACACTGAAGCTTTCTTT
TRBV5-8	few	TRBJ2-7	.	CASSLSYGRSYEQYF	TGTGCCAGCAGCTTGAGTTATGGCCGCTCCTACGAGCAGTACTTC
TRBV15	.	TRBJ1-3	.	CATSDMTSGNTIYF	TGTGCCACCAGCGATATGACGTCTGGAAACACCATATATTTT
TRBV7-2	few	TRBJ2-6	.	CASSLGGGFRVLTF	TGTGCCAGCAGCTTAGGAGGCGGGTTTAGGGTCCTGACTTTC
TRBV11-2	few	TRBJ1-1	.	CASRVGTYGGGTEAFF	TGTGCCAGCAGGGTAGGGACTTATGGAGGTGGGACTGAAGCTTTCTTT
TRBV9	.	TRBJ1-2	.	CASSTRDIDYGYTF	TGTGCCAGCAGCACCCGGGACATCGACTATGGCTACACCTTC
TRBV11-3	few	TRBJ2-3	.	CASSLGGGPADTQYF	TGTGCCAGCAGCTTAGGAGGGGGGCCGGCAGATACGCAGTATTTT
TRBV7-9	.	TRBJ1-2	.	CASTLRAKGSYYGYTF	TGTGCCAGCACCCTAAGGGCGAAGGGAAGTTACTATGGCTACACCTTC
TRBV4-1	.	TRBJ2-7	.	CASSQSPGYEQYF	TGCGCCAGCAGCCAATCCCCGGGGTACGAGCAGTACTTC
TRBV7-6	.	TRBJ1-5	TRBD1	CASSPGDRPQPQHF	TGTGCCAGCAGCCCGGGGGACAGACCTCAGCCCCAGCATTTT
TRBV7-8	few	TRBJ2-7	TRBD1	CASSLEPGQIYEQYF	TGTGCCAGCAGCTTAGAACCGGGACAGATCTACGAGCAGTACTTC
TRBV10-3	.	TRBJ2-5	.	CAISPKEETQYF	TGTGCCATCAGCCCCAAGGAAGAGACCCAGTACTTC
TRBV20-1	few	TRBJ1-1	.	CSARGQRGTEAFF	TGCAGTGCTAGGGGGCAGAGGGGCACTGAAGCTTTCTTT
TRBV7-2	few	TRBJ1-2	.	CASSSPYLIGQLANYGYTF	TGTGCCAGCAGCTCCCCGTACCTTATAGGACAGCTAGCTAACTATGGCTACACCTTC
TRBV29-1	few	TRBJ2-1	.	CSVGPTSMGDEQFF	TGCAGCGTTGGACCAACTAGCATGGGCGATGAGCAGTTCTTC
TRBV6-5	.	TRBJ1-5	.	CASSYGPGQPQHF	TGTGCCAGCAGTTACGGCCCGGGTCAGCCCCAGCATTTT
TRBV7-2	few	TRBJ1-2	TRBD1	CASSFGQGSYGYTF	TGTGCCAGCAGCTTCGGACAGGGGAGCTATGGCTACACCTTC
TRBV6-2/TRBV6-3	few	TRBJ2-7	TRBD2	CASSYSRLAGISYEQYF	TGTGCCAGCAGTTACTCGCGACTAGCGGGTATCTCCTACGAGCAGTACTTC
TRBV7-8	.	TRBJ2-1	.	CASSPFGGLYNEQFF	TGTGCCAGCAGCCCTTTCGGGGGGCTTTACAATGAGCAGTTCTTC
TRBV12-3/TRBV12-4	few	TRBJ1-1	.	CASSGYTEAFF	TGTGCCAGCAGTGGGTACACTGAAGCTTTCTTT
TRBV5-5	few	TRBJ2-7	TRBD1	CASSLRDRDSYEQYF	TGTGCCAGCAGCTTAAGGGACAGGGACTCCTACGAGCAGTACTTC
TRBV7-9	.	TRBJ2-1	.	CASSLVQGYYNEQFF	TGTGCCAGCAGCTTAGTCCAGGGGTACTACAATGAGCAGTTCTTC
TRBV30	.	TRBJ2-7	TRBD1	CAWSAPGQGTYEQYF	TGTGCCTGGTCCGCTCCGGGACAGGGGACGTACGAGCAGTACTTC